A selection of T cell receptor beta chains follows, all from one sample in a study of T-cell reconstitution after alpha-beta-depleted transplantation in children. TCRdb redid the calling of the PCR reads with MiXCR, one entry per CDR3 protein. The sample carries hundreds of thousands of distinct CDR3 sequences, under 15% recorded once. The source was PBMCs, collected before TCRalphabeta/CD19-depleted stem cell transplant. The receptors shown here come from a girl aged 2 to 9 with congenital amegakaryocytic thrombocytopenia, due to receive a stem cell transplant. The CDR3 runs from the conserved cysteine through the conserved F or W. D genes are given only for firm matches. The size entry is marked missing in some rows and otherwise reads once, few, many or a size class.

J gene | D gene | clone size | V gene | CDR3 protein | CDR3 DNA
TRBJ1-1 | - | - | TRBV12-3/TRBV12-4 | CASSLELWGEAFF | TGTGCCAGCAGTTTAGAATTATGGGGAGAAGCTTTCTTT
TRBJ2-1 | TRBD2 | - | TRBV7-8 | CASSLAAGGGNEQFF | TGTGCCAGCAGCTTAGCGGCGGGAGGGGGAAATGAGCAGTTCTTC
TRBJ2-1 | - | - | TRBV12-3/TRBV12-4 | CASSYGYNEQFF | TGTGCCAGCAGTTACGGTTACAATGAGCAGTTCTTC
TRBJ1-1 | - | few | TRBV21-1 | CASSTIRAFF | TGTGCCAGCAGCACTATCCGAGCTTTCTTT
TRBJ2-5 | - | many | TRBV5-1 | CASSLEPLSTQYF | TGCGCCAGCAGCTTGGAACCCCTGTCGACCCAGTACTTC
TRBJ1-2 | TRBD1 | many | TRBV5-1 | CASMTGQGGDYTF | TGCGCCAGCATGACAGGACAGGGAGGAGATTACACCTTC
TRBJ2-7 | - | few | TRBV5-1 | CASSLAPNPSYEQYF | TGCGCCAGCAGCTTGGCCCCTAACCCCTCCTACGAGCAGTACTTC
TRBJ2-7 | TRBD2 | - | TRBV15 | CATSRRTSGSYEQYF | TGTGCCACCAGCCGAAGGACTAGCGGGAGTTACGAGCAGTACTTC
TRBJ2-6 | - | - | TRBV5-1 | CASSPFLSSGANVLTF | TGCGCCAGCAGCCCTTTCCTATCCTCTGGGGCCAACGTCCTGACTTTC
TRBJ2-7 | - | - | TRBV5-1 | CASSFSAPLSYEQYF | TGCGCCAGCAGCTTCTCCGCTCCCCTCTCCTACGAGCAGTACTTC
TRBJ1-2 | - | many | TRBV19 | CASSTYSYGYTF | TGTGCCAGTAGCACATACAGCTATGGCTACACCTTC
TRBJ2-3 | - | few | TRBV12-3/TRBV12-4 | CASTSQGGGRTDTQYF | TGTGCCAGCACCTCCCAGGGTGGGGGGCGCACAGATACGCAGTATTTT
TRBJ2-1 | - | many | TRBV2 | CARNRGLSYNEQFF | TGTGCCAGGAACCGGGGGCTCTCCTACAATGAGCAGTTCTTC
TRBJ2-5 | - | few | TRBV12-3/TRBV12-4 | CASSSALGTQETQYF | TGTGCCAGCAGTTCAGCCCTGGGCACTCAAGAGACCCAGTACTTC
TRBJ2-7 | - | - | TRBV4-1 | CASSLSGRGGVYEQYF | TGCGCCAGCAGCCTTTCTGGTCGGGGCGGAGTCTACGAGCAGTACTTC
TRBJ2-3 | TRBD2 | many | TRBV20-1 | CSAPISGRPDTQYF | TGCAGTGCTCCGATTAGCGGGAGGCCAGATACGCAGTATTTT
TRBJ2-5 | TRBD1 | few | TRBV4-1 | CASSRFLGGTGDQETQYF | TGCGCCAGCAGTCGCTTTCTCGGCGGGACAGGGGATCAAGAGACCCAGTACTTC
TRBJ2-7 | - | - | TRBV7-2 | CASSLLSAPRYEQYF | TGTGCCAGCAGCTTATTGTCGGCCCCCCGGTACGAGCAGTACTTC
TRBJ2-3 | TRBD2 | few | TRBV12-3/TRBV12-4 | CASSLSGGSHTDTQYF | TGTGCCAGCAGTTTAAGCGGGGGGTCGCACACAGATACGCAGTATTTT
TRBJ2-2 | TRBD1 | many | TRBV29-1 | CSVDEQGDTGELFF | TGCAGCGTTGATGAGCAGGGGGACACCGGGGAGCTGTTTTTT
TRBJ2-5 | TRBD2 | - | TRBV20-1 | CSASLLLAGFQETQYF | TGCAGTGCTAGCCTACTCTTAGCGGGATTCCAAGAGACCCAGTACTTC
TRBJ2-3 | - | many | TRBV29-1 | CSVQIMSDTQYF | TGCAGCGTTCAAATTATGTCAGATACGCAGTATTTT
TRBJ2-2 | - | many | TRBV9 | CASSVDSGSGELFF | TGTGCCAGCAGCGTAGACTCGGGCAGCGGGGAGCTGTTTTTT
TRBJ2-5 | TRBD2 | few | TRBV7-2 | CASSRYPSARGVETQYF | TGTGCCAGCAGCCGTTATCCTAGCGCCCGGGGGGTAGAGACCCAGTACTTC
TRBJ2-7 | - | - | TRBV20-1 | CSAPDIRAYEQYF | TGCAGTGCCCCCGATATACGGGCCTACGAGCAGTACTTC
TRBJ2-7 | TRBD2 | few | TRBV20-1 | CSAIGTSEEQYF | TGCAGTGCCATCGGGACTAGCGAGGAACAGTACTTC
TRBJ1-4 | TRBD1 | many | TRBV7-6 | CASSLGDRDEKLFF | TGTGCCAGCAGCTTAGGTGACAGGGATGAAAAACTGTTTTTT
TRBJ2-3 | TRBD2 | few | TRBV5-1 | CASRIAGGPTDTQYF | TGCGCCAGCCGTATAGCGGGAGGGCCGACAGATACGCAGTATTTT
TRBJ2-7 | - | many | TRBV4-1 | CASSLSPGGYEQYF | TGCGCCAGCAGCCTTTCTCCCGGGGGCTACGAGCAGTACTTC
TRBJ2-1 | TRBD2 | few | TRBV5-1 | CASSSRTSGTEQFF | TGCGCCAGCAGCTCCCGGACTAGCGGGACCGAGCAGTTCTTC
TRBJ2-3 | - | few | TRBV20-1 | CSARIGRTDTQYF | TGCAGTGCCAGAATTGGGCGTACAGATACGCAGTATTTT
TRBJ1-5 | TRBD1 | many | TRBV6-5 | CASGRDRDNQPQHF | TGTGCCAGCGGGCGGGACAGGGACAATCAGCCCCAGCATTTT
TRBJ2-2 | - | few | TRBV7-2 | CASSLGTVPLTGELFF | TGTGCCAGCAGCTTAGGGACAGTCCCCCTCACCGGGGAGCTGTTTTTT
TRBJ2-7 | - | many | TRBV5-1 | CASSLETGDDEQYF | TGCGCCAGCAGCTTAGAAACGGGAGACGACGAGCAGTACTTC
TRBJ1-2 | - | many | TRBV12-3/TRBV12-4 | CASSSSGSYGYTF | TGTGCCAGCAGCTCCTCGGGGAGCTATGGCTACACCTTC
TRBJ2-1 | - | - | TRBV7-9 | CASSPRADLNEQFF | TGTGCCAGCAGCCCAAGAGCGGACCTGAATGAGCAGTTCTTC
TRBJ2-7 | - | many | TRBV6-5 | CASSYSRQREQYF | TGTGCCAGCAGTTACTCGCGACAGCGAGAGCAGTACTTC
TRBJ2-3 | TRBD1 | many | TRBV5-5 | CASSLGQHTDTQYF | TGTGCCAGCAGCCTGGGACAGCACACAGATACGCAGTATTTT
TRBJ2-7 | TRBD1 | many | TRBV29-1 | CSAMKTGGPYEQYF | TGCAGCGCCATGAAGACAGGGGGTCCCTACGAGCAGTACTTC
TRBJ2-1 | TRBD2 | - | TRBV4-1 | CASSQEEGLAGYNEQFF | TGCGCCAGCAGCCAAGAAGAGGGGCTAGCGGGATACAATGAGCAGTTCTTC
TRBJ2-1 | TRBD2 | few | TRBV20-1 | CSARVLAGVNEQFF | TGCAGTGCTAGAGTGCTAGCGGGAGTCAATGAGCAGTTCTTC
TRBJ2-7 | TRBD1 | - | TRBV5-1 | CASSFGQGALRDEQYF | TGCGCCAGCAGCTTCGGACAGGGGGCACTCAGGGACGAGCAGTACTTC
TRBJ2-1 | TRBD2 | few | TRBV7-9 | CASSVTSGSTYEQFF | TGTGCCAGCAGTGTGACTAGCGGGAGCACCTATGAGCAGTTCTTC
TRBJ2-3 | TRBD2 | - | TRBV28 | CASRLAAPIKADTQYF | TGTGCCAGCAGGCTAGCGGCCCCAATCAAGGCGGATACGCAGTATTTT
TRBJ2-2 | - | few | TRBV20-1 | CSAREEPGELFF | TGCAGTGCTAGAGAAGAGCCCGGGGAGCTGTTTTTT
TRBJ1-5 | - | - | TRBV30 | CAWSRLTGQPQHF | TGTGCCTGGAGTCGCTTAACGGGACAGCCCCAGCATTTT
TRBJ1-3 | - | few | TRBV12-3/TRBV12-4 | CASGPGTPGNTIYF | TGTGCCAGCGGCCCAGGGACGCCTGGAAACACCATATATTTT
TRBJ2-5 | - | many | TRBV20-1 | CSARLDTMEETQYF | TGCAGTGCTCGACTTGACACAATGGAAGAGACCCAGTACTTC
TRBJ1-5 | - | - | TRBV27 | CASSPYGGLILSNQPQHF | TGTGCCAGCAGTCCCTACGGGGGGCTTATATTGAGCAATCAGCCCCAGCATTTT
TRBJ1-3 | - | - | TRBV4-1 | CASSTGNTIYF | TGCGCCAGCAGCACAGGAAACACCATATATTTT
TRBJ2-2 | - | many | TRBV6-6 | CASSYGLLGRGDTGELFF | TGTGCCAGCAGTTACGGACTATTGGGCAGGGGGGACACCGGGGAGCTGTTTTTT
TRBJ1-2 | - | - | TRBV20-1 | CSARDYGANYGYTF | TGCAGTGCTAGAGATTATGGGGCTAACTATGGCTACACCTTC